Below, one T cell receptor beta chain is given with its context. The entry originates in a study of blood T cell repertoires in COVID-19. Study at large: Acute and convalescent COVID-19 samples came from the United States, Italy and Spain. From T cells, B-cell-depleted T cells, or PBMCs came the material, which was cDNA or gDNA.

The germline V gene has CDR1 SGHRS and CDR2 YFSETQ. V shed 2 bases, J shed 3 bases, and the junction held 11 bases outside the gene matches. The CDR3 is made up of 16 amino acids. Per the authors' pipeline: How many nucleated cells were present was estimated from reference gene primer amplification. Clones were read by immunoSEQ multiplex PCR, and TCRdb kept only the in-frame ones, dropping some. That table gives V, J and clone size, and the DNA gave D and trimming. The repertoire consists of almost 20,000 clones, with about 85% occurring once and the leading ten covering around 31%. The sequenced sample was peripheral blood. The receptor's source is a human donor with active COVID-19. The donor label of this sample is uncertain. The chain has TRBV5-1 and TRBJ2-7, with 7 bases lining up with TRBD2. CDR3 nucleotides: TGCGCCAGCAGCTTCGGGGCGGGAGAACGCCGCTACGAGCAGTACTTC. It specifies CASSFGAGERRYEQYF.